These 2 T cell receptor beta chains were sequenced from one sample in a study of T-cell memory formation after mild COVID-19. TCRdb itself ran the 5' RACE reads through MiXCR, one entry per CDR3 protein. Among some 150,000 distinct CDR3 sequences listed, 15% to 20% were seen once. Sequencing input: PBMCs or a T cell subset sorted from them (not recorded which). The receptors were gathered from an adult woman who had mild COVID-19 (a few samples of this study predate the infection). Cell type and time point are not known.

This clonotype occurred a few times. This chain links TRBV5-1 with TRBJ2-5, with D unclear. The CDR3 length is 15 residues. Trimming pared 3 bases from V and 1 base from J, leaving 13 bases between. Germline CDR1 and CDR2: SGHRS and YFSETQ. CDR3 sequence (DNA): TGCGCCAGCAGCTCAAGTTCTACCCTCCAAGAGACCCAGTACTTC. This gives the protein CASSSSSTLQETQYF.

This clonotype was counted only a few times. The chain links TRBV3-1 to TRBJ2-5, with D uncertain. This CDR3 has 14 residues. Germline lookup yields CDR1 LGHDT and CDR2 YNNKEL (reference sequence). Trimming cost V 1 base and J 2 bases, with 8 bases left between them. The CDR3 loop is CASSQVSLQETQYF. DNA of the CDR3: TGTGCCAGCAGCCAAGTTTCTCTACAAGAGACCCAGTACTTC.